These T cell receptor beta chains were read from a single sample in a study of blood T cell repertoires in COVID-19. The repertoire was sequenced with immunoSEQ multiplex PCR; TCRdb's copy has only in-frame clones and lacks some. The data contain about 140,000 clones, more than 80% of them singletons. Sequences were obtained from peripheral blood. The source of these receptors is a human donor in a cohort sampled during active COVID-19. Each CDR3 is given with its conserved first and last residue.

v_call	j_call	cdr3_aa
TRBV10-3	TRBJ2-5	CAIRADRAGETQYF
TRBV15	TRBJ2-3	CATSRGQGPDTQYF
TRBV5-1	TRBJ2-1	CASSWSGVGEQFF
TRBV15	TRBJ1-5	CATSREAGSSNQPQHF
TRBV24-1	TRBJ2-4	CATSDGPAVQEREAKNIQYF
TRBV4-2	TRBJ2-1	CASSQETATYNEQFF
TRBV3-1/TRBV3-2	TRBJ2-5	CASSQEDYQETQYF
TRBV5-6	TRBJ2-3	CASSPTGVGSDTQYF
TRBV6-2/TRBV6-3	TRBJ1-5	CASTPTGRSNQPQHF
TRBV9	TRBJ2-1	CASSAPRGSSYNEQFF
TRBV9	TRBJ2-3	CASSVNWQDGNTQYF
TRBV6-5	TRBJ2-1	CASKPPGDYNEQFF
TRBV9	TRBJ1-1	CASSPWTGDTEAFF
TRBV19	TRBJ1-5	CASTPGQGAPSNQPQHF
TRBV30	TRBJ1-1	CAWNFGREAFF
TRBV28	TRBJ2-7	CAASRGGQGPEEQYF
TRBV6-2/TRBV6-3	TRBJ1-5	CASSFLVEGAGRSNQPQHF
TRBV9	TRBJ2-5	CASSEGLAGTQYF
TRBV15	TRBJ1-2	CATSRDGGLTSANYGYTF
TRBV6-2/TRBV6-3	TRBJ2-5	CASSYGGVLQETQYF
TRBV21-1	TRBJ1-4	CASSKGRLQRTNEKLFF
TRBV10-1	TRBJ2-2	CANNGLALNTGELFF
TRBV5-6	TRBJ2-3	CASSLDELTDTQYF
TRBV19	TRBJ2-2	CASSPRTSGGSGELFF
TRBV7-3	TRBJ1-2	CASSPSAGSGYTF
TRBV28	TRBJ2-2	CASSAPGQGAGELFF
TRBV9	TRBJ2-2	CASSAPGVSGELFF
TRBV5-1	TRBJ2-2	CASSKSAGDAGELFF
TRBV7-2	TRBJ2-5	CASSLAGGPWETQYF
TRBV6-5	TRBJ1-2	CASRTGSYGYTF
TRBV7-2	TRBJ2-1	CASSLDPAGPSNEQFF
TRBV14	TRBJ1-1	CASSQGQGVNTEAFF
TRBV5-1	TRBJ2-3	CASSTMGQGARDTQYF
TRBV28	TRBJ1-5	CASGLTGLSNQPQHF
TRBV11-3	TRBJ2-5	CASSLQGAGETQYF
TRBV7-9	TRBJ2-1	CASTAGTARTSYNEQFF
TRBV6-2/TRBV6-3	TRBJ2-6	CASSYRKGTGGAPGANVLTF
TRBV30	TRBJ1-2	CAWRPYGTRLFNYGYTF
TRBV30	TRBJ2-3	CAWRDGTSGGWDTDTQYF
TRBV6-5	TRBJ1-5	CASSPQGGSQPQHF
TRBV4-1	TRBJ2-3	CASSRTGTGDTDTQYF
TRBV18	TRBJ1-1	CASSPFQGGTNTEAFF
TRBV7-2	TRBJ2-1	CASSLEGAQRGGLPQFF
TRBV18	TRBJ1-4	CASSQDRTNEKLFF
TRBV3-1/TRBV3-2	TRBJ1-3	CASSQELLRGTDRVSGNTIYF
TRBV9	TRBJ1-4	CASSVDARDEKLFF
TRBV7-9	TRBJ2-5	CASSRTGVGETQYF
TRBV18	TRBJ2-5	CASSPNRATGETQYF
TRBV7-3	TRBJ1-6	CASSLGLGNSPLHF
TRBV5-5	TRBJ2-6	CASSSGTGVTGANVLTF
TRBV27	TRBJ2-7	CASSLNLGVTYEQYF
TRBV29-1	TRBJ2-5	CSVGTGQETQYF
TRBV5-6	TRBJ2-7	CASNFGNEQYF
TRBV5-6	TRBJ2-1	CASSLIGGVYNEQFF
TRBV25-1	TRBJ2-3	CASSGRGGGLDTQYF
TRBV28	TRBJ2-1	CASSPGTAPTQINNEQFF
TRBV19	TRBJ2-2	CASSPRQGDTGELFF
TRBV6-2/TRBV6-3	TRBJ1-5	CASSYAGNSNQPQHF
TRBV19	TRBJ2-3	CASSISGRDTQYF
TRBV27	TRBJ2-1	CASSLTPKFGGALYNEQFF